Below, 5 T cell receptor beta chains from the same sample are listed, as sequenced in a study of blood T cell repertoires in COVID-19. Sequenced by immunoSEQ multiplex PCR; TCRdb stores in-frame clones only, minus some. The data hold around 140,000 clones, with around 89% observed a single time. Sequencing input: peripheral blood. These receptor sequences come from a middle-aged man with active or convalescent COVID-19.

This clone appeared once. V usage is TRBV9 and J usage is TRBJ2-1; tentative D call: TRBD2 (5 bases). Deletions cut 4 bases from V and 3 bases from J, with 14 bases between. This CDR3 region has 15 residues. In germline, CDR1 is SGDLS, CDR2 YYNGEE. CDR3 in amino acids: CASSHKVDYYNEQFF. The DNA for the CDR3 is TGTGCCAGCAGCCACAAAGTAGACTACTACAATGAGCAGTTCTTC.

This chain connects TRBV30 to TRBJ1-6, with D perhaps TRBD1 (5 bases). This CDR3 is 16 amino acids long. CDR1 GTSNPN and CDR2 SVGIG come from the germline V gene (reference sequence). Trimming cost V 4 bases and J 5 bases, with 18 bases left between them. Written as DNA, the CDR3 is TGTGCCTGGAACGGGAGGGGAGGCTTCCATAATTCACCCCTCCACTTT. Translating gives CAWNGRGGFHNSPLHF.

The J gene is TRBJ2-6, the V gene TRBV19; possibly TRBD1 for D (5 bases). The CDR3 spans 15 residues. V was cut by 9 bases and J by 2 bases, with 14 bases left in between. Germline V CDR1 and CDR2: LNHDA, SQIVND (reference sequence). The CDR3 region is CASSNQGTGANVLTF. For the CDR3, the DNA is TGTGCCAGCTCCAATCAGGGAACTGGGGCCAACGTCCTGACTTTC.

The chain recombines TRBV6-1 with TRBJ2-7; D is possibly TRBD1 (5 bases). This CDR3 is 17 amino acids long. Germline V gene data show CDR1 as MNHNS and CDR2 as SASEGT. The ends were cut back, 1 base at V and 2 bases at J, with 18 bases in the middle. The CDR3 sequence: CASSEVMGQTYAYEQYF. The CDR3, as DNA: TGTGCCAGCAGTGAAGTCATGGGGCAGACCTACGCCTACGAGCAGTACTTC.

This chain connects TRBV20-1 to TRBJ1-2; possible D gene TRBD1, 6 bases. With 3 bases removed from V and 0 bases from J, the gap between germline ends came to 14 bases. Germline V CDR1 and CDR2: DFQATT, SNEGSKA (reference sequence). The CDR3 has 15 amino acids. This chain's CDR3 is CSASARDKPNYGYTF. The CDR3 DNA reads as TGCAGTGCTAGTGCACGGGACAAACCTAACTATGGCTACACCTTC.